The text below deals with one T cell receptor beta chain. Its antigen remains unknown. The sample carries other DNA sequences with the same CDR3. Trimming left V 4 bases short and J 2 bases short, with 8 bases between. Germline V CDR1 and CDR2: MNHNS, SASEGT. This CDR3 spans 13 amino acids. This entry comes from a study of T cells in localized non-small cell lung cancer. Study results and caveats: T cell clonality was highest in uninvolved adjacent lung, above tumor.

Assay: immunoSEQ multiplex PCR; the TCRdb copy retains only in-frame clones and omits some. Here the sample spans 70,000 to 100,000 clones, under 95% being singletons. The sequences come from PBMCs, collected before any cancer treatment. The chain combines TRBV6-1 with TRBJ1-1; D is undetermined. The TCR sequence derives from a woman between 35 and 75 years old with stage II squamous cell lung carcinoma. CDR3 residues: CASSVEGNTEAFF. In DNA form, the CDR3 reads TGTGCCAGCAGTGTCGAGGGAAACACTGAAGCTTTCTTT.